This record covers a single T cell receptor (beta chain). Its recognized antigen is unknown. Per-base quality was not reported, and no clone a single base away is much larger than it. The protocol used for the library was the immunoSEQ multiplex PCR assay. The deep sequencing platform assayed roughly 10^5 TCR templates per sample. Genomic DNA extracted from sorted T cells was the material used for TCRbeta CDR3 sequencing. The authors' pipeline ran thus. The R programming language was used for the clonal analysis of the TCRbeta CDR3 data. Alloreactive CD4+ and CD8+ clones were identified by comparing unstimulated samples to CFSE-low samples taken after the reaction. Regulatory or non-regulatory origin was assigned to alloreactive CD4+ clones by matching of sequences to sorted unstimulated Treg and non-Treg repertoires. In its TCRdb copy, this immuneACCESS table keeps in-frame sequences only and misses some clones. Where compared with another copy, unresolved V genes explain less than half of these, and the others have no known cause. V and J calls plus clone size are reproduced from that table; the DNA served to infer D and trimming. The sample has approximately 48,000 clones on record, over 90% of them singletons. The ten largest clones represent approximately 17% of the sample.

Sorted unstimulated T cells, along with proliferating T cells recovered from mixed lymphocyte reactions, underwent TCRbeta CDR3 sequencing. Fresh whole blood from 9 to 11 HLA-typed healthy donors was used as the source from which PBMCs were isolated. The record originates from a study of siplizumab effects on memory and regulatory T cells (dated by TCRdb to the late 2010s). Broadly, across the study: The study examined how the anti-CD2 antibody siplizumab affects alloreactive T-cell subsets in allogeneic mixed lymphocyte reactions built from human PBMCs.

Study-wide conclusions, independent of this receptor: In reactions with siplizumab, an average of around 70% of mappable alloreactive CD4+ clones were Treg-derived, compared with 25% to 30% in control reactions. Compared with memory T cells, unstimulated naive T cells appeared more diverse, and naive cells seemed to make a substantial contribution to the alloresponse. Siplizumab significantly lowered the cumulative frequency of alloreactive sequences that could be traced to unstimulated CD4+ memory T cells. Whether proliferating Tregs from siplizumab cultures were suppressive was not functionally confirmed. About 80-97% of proliferating CD4+ or CD8+ clones could not be given a naive or memory phenotype. Because sequences below about 10^-5 frequency were poorly captured, only a minor fraction of alloreactive clones could be mapped to unstimulated subsets.

From a lookup of the germline V gene, CDR1 and CDR2 are MGHRA and YSYEKL. The CDR3 spans 15 residues, from the cysteine through the phenylalanine. Of all the DNA, just the CDR3 is kept, 45 bases in frame from base 1. V and J lose 1 base and 6 bases, and a span of 13 bases separates them. The clonotype originates from a human donor in good health. The specimen was CD8+ T cells sorted from blood. Recombination connected TRBV4-1 to TRBJ2-1; the D gene is possibly TRBD1, with 5 bases matching. The nucleotide sequence reads TGCGCCAGCAGCCAAGCACAGAGTGGGGCCAATGAGCAGTTCTTC. Its amino acids are CASSQAQSGANEQFF.